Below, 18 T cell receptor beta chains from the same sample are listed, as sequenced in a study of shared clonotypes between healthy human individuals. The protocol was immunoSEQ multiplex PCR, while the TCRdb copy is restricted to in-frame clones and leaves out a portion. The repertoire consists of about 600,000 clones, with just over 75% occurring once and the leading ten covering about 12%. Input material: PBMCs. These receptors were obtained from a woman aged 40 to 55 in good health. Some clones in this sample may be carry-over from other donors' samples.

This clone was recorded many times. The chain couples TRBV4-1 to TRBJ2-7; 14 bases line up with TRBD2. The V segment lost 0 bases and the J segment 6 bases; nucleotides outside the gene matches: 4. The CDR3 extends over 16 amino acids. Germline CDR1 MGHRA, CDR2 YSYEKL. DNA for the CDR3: TGCGCCAGCAGCCAAGAAGGGACTAGCGGGAGTATCGAGCAGTACTTC. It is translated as CASSQEGTSGSIEQYF.

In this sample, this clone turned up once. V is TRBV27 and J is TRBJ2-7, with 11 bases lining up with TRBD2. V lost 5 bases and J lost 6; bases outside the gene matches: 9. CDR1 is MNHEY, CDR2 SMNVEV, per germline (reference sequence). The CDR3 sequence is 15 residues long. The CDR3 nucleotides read TGTGCCAGCAGTCCCCCGGTAGCGGGAGGGGGCGAGCAGTACTTC. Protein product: CASSPPVAGGGEQYF.

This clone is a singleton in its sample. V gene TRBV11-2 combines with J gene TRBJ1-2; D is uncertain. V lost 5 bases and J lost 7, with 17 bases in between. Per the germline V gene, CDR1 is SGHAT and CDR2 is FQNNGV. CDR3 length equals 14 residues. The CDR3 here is CASSPPGRAGGYTF. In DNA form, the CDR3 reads TGTGCCAGCAGCCCCCCGGGGAGGGCAGGTGGCTACACCTTC.

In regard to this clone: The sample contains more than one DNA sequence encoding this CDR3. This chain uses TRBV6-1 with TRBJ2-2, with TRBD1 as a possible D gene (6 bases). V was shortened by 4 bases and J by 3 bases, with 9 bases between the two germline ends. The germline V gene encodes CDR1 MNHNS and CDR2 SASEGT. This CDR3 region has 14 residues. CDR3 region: CASSGQGYTGELFF. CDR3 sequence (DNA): TGTGCCAGCAGTGGCCAGGGGTACACCGGGGAGCTGTTTTTT.

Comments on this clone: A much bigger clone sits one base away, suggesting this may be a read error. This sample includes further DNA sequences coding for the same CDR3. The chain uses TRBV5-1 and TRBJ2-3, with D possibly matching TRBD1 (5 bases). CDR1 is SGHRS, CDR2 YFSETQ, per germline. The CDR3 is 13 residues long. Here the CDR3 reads CASSRQYTDTQYF. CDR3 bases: TGTGCCAGCAGCAGACAGTACACAGATACGCAGTATTTT.

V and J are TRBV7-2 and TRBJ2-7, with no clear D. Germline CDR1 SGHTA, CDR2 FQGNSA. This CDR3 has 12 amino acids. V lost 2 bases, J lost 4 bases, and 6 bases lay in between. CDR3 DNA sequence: TGTGCCAGCAGCTTAACCGTTTACGAGCAGTACTTC. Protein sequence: CASSLTVYEQYF.

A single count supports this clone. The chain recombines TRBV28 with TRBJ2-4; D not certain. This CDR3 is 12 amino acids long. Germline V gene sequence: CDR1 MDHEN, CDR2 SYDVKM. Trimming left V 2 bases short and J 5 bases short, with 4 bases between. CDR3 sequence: CASSLGENIQYF. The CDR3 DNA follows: TGTGCCAGCAGTTTAGGGGAAAACATTCAGTACTTC.

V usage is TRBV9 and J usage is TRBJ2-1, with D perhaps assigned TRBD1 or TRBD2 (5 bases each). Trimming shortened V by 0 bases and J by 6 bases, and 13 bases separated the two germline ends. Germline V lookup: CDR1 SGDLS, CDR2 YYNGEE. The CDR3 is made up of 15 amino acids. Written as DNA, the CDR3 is TGTGCCAGCAGCGTAGGGGGCAGCGGAAGCAATGAGCAGTTCTTC. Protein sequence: CASSVGGSGSNEQFF.

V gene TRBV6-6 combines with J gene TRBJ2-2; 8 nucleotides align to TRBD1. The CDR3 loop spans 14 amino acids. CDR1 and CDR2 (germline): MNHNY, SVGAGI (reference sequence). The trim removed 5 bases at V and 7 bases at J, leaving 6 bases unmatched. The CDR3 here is CASSDRGEGGELFF. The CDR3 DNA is TGTGCCAGCAGTGACAGGGGAGAAGGCGGGGAGCTGTTTTTT.

CDR3 loop: CASSPPRDHYNEQFF. The CDR3 coding sequence is TGCGCCAGCAGCCCCCCCAGGGACCATTACAATGAGCAGTTCTTC. This chain connects TRBV5-1 to TRBJ2-1, with D perhaps assigned TRBD1 or TRBD2 (5 bases each). Germline values: CDR1 SGHRS, CDR2 YFSETQ. Trimming removed 4 bases at V and 4 bases at J, with 15 bases between. The CDR3 loop spans 15 amino acids.

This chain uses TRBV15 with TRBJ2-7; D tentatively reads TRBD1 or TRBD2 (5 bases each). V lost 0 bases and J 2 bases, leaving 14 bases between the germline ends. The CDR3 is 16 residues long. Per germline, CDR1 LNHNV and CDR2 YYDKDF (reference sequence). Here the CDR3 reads CATSRDRGRPPYEQYF. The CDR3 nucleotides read TGTGCCACCAGCAGAGATCGGGGCCGGCCTCCCTACGAGCAGTACTTC.

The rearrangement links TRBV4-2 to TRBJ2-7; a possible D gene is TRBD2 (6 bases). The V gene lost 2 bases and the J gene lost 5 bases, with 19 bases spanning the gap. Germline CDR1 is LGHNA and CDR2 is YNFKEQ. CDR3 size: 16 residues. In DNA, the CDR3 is TGTGCCAGCAGCCAACCGGACTCGGAGGGATATCACGAGCAGTACTTC. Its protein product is CASSQPDSEGYHEQYF.

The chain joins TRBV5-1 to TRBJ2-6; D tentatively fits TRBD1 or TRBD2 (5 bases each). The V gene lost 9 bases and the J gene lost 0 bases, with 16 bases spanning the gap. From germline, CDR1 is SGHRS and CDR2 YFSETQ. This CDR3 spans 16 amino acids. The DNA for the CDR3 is TGCGCCACCGAGATTGGGGGAAACTCTGGGGCCAACGTCCTGACTTTC. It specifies CATEIGGNSGANVLTF.

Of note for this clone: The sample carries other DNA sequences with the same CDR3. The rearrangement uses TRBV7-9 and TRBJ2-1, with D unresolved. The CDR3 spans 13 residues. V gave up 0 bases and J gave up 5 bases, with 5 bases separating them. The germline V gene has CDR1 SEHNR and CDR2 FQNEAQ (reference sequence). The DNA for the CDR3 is TGTGCCAGCAGCTTAGCAGGGAACAATGAGCAGTTCTTC. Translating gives CASSLAGNNEQFF.

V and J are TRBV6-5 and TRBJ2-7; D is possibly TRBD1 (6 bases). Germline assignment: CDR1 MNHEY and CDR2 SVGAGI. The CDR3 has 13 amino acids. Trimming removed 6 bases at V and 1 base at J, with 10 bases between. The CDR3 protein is CASRRGQSYEQYF. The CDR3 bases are TGTGCCAGCAGAAGAGGACAGTCCTACGAGCAGTACTTC.

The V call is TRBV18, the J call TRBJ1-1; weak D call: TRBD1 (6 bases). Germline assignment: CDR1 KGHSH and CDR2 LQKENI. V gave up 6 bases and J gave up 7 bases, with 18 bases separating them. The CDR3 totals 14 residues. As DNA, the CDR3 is TGTGCCAGCTCCCCTGTGGGGGCATCGGTTGAAGCTTTCTTT. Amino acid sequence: CASSPVGASVEAFF.

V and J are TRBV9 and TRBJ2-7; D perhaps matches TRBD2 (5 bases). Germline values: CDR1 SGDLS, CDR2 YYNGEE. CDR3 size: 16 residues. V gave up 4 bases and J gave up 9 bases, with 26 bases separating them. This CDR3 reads CASSLDPWRADSGQYF. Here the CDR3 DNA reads TGTGCCAGCAGCCTCGACCCCTGGCGGGCGGATTCCGGGCAGTACTTC.

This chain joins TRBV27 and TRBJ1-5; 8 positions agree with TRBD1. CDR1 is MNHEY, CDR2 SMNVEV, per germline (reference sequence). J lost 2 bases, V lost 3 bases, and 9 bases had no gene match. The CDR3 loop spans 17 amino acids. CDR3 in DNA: TGTGCCAGCAGTTTCCGACAGGGGTCGGTAGGCAATCAGCCCCAGCATTTT. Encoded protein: CASSFRQGSVGNQPQHF.